This T cell receptor beta chain was retrieved from a study of lymphopenia after photon versus proton radiotherapy. Study findings and constraints: Authors raise, but do not show, better survival with proton therapy. After lymphocyte nadir, photon-treated repertoires showed oligoclonal expansion, especially CD8+ Temra. A bigger post-nadir fall in TCR diversity correlated inversely with survival time in deceased patients.

This CDR3 is 13 amino acids long. Germline V gives CDR1 LNHDA, CDR2 SQIVND (reference sequence). The V and J ends lost 6 bases and 2 bases, in that order; junction bases with no gene match: 4. This table comes from immunoSEQ multiplex PCR, and its TCRdb copy is limited to in-frame clones, with some not included. The sample carries roughly 41,000 clones, 85% recorded once. This clone was detected only a few times. Its cognate antigen is unknown. The input for sequencing was peripheral blood, taken from a patient treated with photon-based radiotherapy. The receptor was isolated from a man aged 50-59 years with gastric cancer. V usage is TRBV19 and J usage is TRBJ2-7; 7 nucleotides match TRBD1. The CDR3 DNA is TGTGCCAGTAGAAGACAGGGAACCTACGAGCAGTACTTC. Protein: CASRRQGTYEQYF.